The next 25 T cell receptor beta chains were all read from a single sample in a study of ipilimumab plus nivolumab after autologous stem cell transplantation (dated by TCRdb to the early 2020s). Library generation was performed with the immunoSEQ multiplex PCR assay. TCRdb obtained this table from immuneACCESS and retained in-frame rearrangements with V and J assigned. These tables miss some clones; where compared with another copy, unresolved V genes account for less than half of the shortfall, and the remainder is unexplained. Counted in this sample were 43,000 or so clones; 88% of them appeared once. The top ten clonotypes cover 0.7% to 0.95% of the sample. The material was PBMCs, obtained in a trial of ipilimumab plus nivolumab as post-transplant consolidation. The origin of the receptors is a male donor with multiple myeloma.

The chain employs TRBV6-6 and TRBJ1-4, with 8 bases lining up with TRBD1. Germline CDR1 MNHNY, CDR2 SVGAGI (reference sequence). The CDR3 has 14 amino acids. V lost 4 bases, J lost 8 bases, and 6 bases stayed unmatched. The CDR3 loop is CASSFGQGPEKLFF. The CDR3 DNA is TGTGCCAGCAGTTTCGGACAGGGCCCCGAAAAACTGTTTTTT.

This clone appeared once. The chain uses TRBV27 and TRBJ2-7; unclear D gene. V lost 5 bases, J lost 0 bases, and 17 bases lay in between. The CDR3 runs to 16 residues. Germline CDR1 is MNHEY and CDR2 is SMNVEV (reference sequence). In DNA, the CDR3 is TGTGCCAGCAGTCCAGAGCCCCCCAGGTACTCCTACGAGCAGTACTTC. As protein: CASSPEPPRYSYEQYF.

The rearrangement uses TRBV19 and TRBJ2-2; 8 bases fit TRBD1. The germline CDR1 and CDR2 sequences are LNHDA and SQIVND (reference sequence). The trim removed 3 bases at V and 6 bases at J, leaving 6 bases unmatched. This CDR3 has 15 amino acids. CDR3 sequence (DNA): TGTGCCAGTAGTATTAGGACAGGGACTGCCGGGGAGCTGTTTTTT. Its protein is CASSIRTGTAGELFF. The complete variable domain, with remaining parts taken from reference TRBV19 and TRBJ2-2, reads DGGITQSPKYLFRKEGQNVTLSCEQNLNHDAMYWYRQDPGQGLRLIYYSQIVNDFQKGDIAEGYSVSREKKESFPLTVTSAQKNPTAFYLCASSIRTGTAGELFFGEGSRLTVL.

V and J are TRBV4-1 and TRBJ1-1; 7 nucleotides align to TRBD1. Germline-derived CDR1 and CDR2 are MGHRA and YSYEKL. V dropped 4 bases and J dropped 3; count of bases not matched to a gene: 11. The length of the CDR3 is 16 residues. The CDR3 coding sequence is TGCGCCAGCAGCCTCAGGACAGGCGGCAAGTACACTGAAGCTTTCTTT. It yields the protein CASSLRTGGKYTEAFF.

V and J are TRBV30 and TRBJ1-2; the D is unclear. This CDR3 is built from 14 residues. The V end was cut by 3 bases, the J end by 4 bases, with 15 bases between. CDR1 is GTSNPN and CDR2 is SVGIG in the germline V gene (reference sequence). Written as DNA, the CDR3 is TGTGCCTGGAGGCCCACGGTACAGAGCTATGGCTACACCTTC. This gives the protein CAWRPTVQSYGYTF.

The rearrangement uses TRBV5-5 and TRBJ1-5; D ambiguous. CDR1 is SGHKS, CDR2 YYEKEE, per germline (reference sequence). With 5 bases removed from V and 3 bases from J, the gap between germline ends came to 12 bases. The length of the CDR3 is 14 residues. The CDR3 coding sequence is TGTGCCAGCAGAAGATTTGGGAACAATCAGCCCCAGCATTTT. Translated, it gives CASRRFGNNQPQHF.

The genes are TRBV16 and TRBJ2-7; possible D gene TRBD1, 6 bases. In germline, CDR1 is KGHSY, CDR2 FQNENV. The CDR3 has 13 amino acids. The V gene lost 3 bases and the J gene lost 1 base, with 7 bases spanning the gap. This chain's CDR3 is CASSQGTSYEQYF. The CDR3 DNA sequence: TGTGCCAGCAGCCAGGGGACATCCTACGAGCAGTACTTC.

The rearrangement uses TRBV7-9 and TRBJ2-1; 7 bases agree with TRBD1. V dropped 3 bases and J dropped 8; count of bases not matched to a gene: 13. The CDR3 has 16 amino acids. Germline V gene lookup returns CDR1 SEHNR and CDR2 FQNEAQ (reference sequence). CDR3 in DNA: TGTGCCAGCAGCTTCCCTAACAGGGGAAGGGGACATGAGCAGTTCTTC. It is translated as CASSFPNRGRGHEQFF.

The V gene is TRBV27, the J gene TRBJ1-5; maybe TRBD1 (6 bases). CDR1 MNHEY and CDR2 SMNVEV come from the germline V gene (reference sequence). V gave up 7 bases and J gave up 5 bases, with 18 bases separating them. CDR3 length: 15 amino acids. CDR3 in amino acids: CASISWLSGDQPQHF. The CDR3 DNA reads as TGTGCCAGCATCAGTTGGTTGTCAGGGGATCAGCCCCAGCATTTT.

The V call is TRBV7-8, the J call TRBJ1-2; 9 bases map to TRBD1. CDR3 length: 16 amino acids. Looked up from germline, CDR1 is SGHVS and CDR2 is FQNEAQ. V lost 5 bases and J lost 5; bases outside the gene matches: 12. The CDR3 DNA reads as TGTGCCAGCAGCCAGCCTCCGGGACAGGGCGGGTATGGCTACACCTTC. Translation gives CASSQPPGQGGYGYTF.

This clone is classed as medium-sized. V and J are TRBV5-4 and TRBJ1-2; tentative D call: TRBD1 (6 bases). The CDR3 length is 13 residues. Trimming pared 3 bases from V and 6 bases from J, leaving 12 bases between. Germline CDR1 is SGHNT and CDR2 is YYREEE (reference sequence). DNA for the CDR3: TGTGCCAGCAGCTGGAAGAGGGACAATGGCTACACCTTC. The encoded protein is CASSWKRDNGYTF.

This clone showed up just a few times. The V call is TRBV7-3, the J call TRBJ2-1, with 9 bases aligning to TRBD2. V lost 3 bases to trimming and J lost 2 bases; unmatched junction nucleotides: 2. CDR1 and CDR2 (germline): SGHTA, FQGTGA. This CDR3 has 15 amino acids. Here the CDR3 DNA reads TGTGCCAGCAGCTTGTCTAGCGGGGCCTACAATGAGCAGTTCTTC. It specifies CASSLSSGAYNEQFF.

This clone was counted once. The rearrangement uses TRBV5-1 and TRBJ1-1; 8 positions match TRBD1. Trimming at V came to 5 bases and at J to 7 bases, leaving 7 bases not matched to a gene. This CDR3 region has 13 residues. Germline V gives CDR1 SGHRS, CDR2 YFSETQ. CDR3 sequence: CASRSDRGGEAFF. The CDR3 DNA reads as TGCGCCAGCAGATCCGACAGGGGTGGTGAAGCTTTCTTT. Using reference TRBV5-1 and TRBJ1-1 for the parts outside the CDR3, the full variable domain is KAGVTQTPRYLIKTRGQQVTLSCSPISGHRSVSWYQQTPGQGLQFLFEYFSETQRNKGNFPGRFSGRQFSNSRSEMNVSTLELGDSALYLCASRSDRGGEAFFGQGTRLTVV.

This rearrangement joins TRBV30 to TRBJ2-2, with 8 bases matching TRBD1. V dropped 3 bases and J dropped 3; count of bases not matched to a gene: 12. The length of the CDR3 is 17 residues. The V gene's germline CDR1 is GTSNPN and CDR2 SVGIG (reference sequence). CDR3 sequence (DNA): TGTGCCTGGAGCCACGGGGACAGGCCCGTCGACACCGGGGAGCTGTTTTTT. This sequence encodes CAWSHGDRPVDTGELFF.

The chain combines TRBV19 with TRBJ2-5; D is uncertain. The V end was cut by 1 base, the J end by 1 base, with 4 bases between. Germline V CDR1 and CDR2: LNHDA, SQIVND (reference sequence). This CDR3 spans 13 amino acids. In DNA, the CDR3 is TGTGCCAGTAGTATAGGGCTCCAAGAGACCCAGTACTTC. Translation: CASSIGLQETQYF.

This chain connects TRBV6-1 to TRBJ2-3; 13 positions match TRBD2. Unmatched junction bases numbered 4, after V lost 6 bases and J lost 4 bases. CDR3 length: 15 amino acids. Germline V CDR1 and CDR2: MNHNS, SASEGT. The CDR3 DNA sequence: TGTGCCAGCAGCCCACTAGCGGGGGGGCCAGATACGCAGTATTTT. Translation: CASSPLAGGPDTQYF.

CDR3 coding DNA: TGTGCCAGCAGTGGAGAGGGCGCAATGGCCCAGCATTTT. This translates into CASSGEGAMAQHF. The chain uses TRBV2 and TRBJ1-5; D unclear. The V end lost 4 bases, the J end lost 11 bases, and 15 bases lay between the germline ends. In germline, CDR1 is SNHLY, CDR2 FYNNEI. The CDR3 is 13 residues long.

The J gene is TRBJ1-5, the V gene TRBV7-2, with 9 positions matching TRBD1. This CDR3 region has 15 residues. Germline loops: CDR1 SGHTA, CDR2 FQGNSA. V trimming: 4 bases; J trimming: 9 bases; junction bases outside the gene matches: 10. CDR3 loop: CASSSGQGPFLPQHF. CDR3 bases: TGTGCCAGCAGCTCCGGACAGGGGCCTTTTTTGCCCCAGCATTTT.

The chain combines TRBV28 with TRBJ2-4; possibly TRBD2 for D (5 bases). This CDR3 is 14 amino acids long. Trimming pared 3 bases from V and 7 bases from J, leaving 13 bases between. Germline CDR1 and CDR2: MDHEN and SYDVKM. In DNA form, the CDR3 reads TGTGCCAGCAGTTTGCGGGCCCTAGGGAACATTCAGTACTTC. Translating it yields CASSLRALGNIQYF.

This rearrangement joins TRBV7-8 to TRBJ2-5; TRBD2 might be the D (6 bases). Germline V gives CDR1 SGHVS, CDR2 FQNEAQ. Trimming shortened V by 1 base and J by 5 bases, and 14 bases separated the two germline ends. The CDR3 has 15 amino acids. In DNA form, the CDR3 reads TGTGCCAGCAGCTTAGTATTTGGAGGGGCTGAGACCCAGTACTTC. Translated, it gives CASSLVFGGAETQYF. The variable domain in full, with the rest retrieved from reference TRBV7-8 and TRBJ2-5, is GAGVSQSPRYKVAKRGQDVALRCDPISGHVSLFWYQQALGQGPEFLTYFQNEAQLDKSGLPSDRFFAERPEGSVSTLKIQRTQQEDSAVYLCASSLVFGGAETQYFGPGTRLLVL.

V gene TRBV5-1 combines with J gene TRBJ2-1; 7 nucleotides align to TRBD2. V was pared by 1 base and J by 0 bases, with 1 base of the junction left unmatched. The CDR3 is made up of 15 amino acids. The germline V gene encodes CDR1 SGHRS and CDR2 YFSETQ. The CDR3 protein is CASSLREGSYNEQFF. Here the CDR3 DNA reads TGCGCCAGCAGCTTGAGGGAGGGCTCCTACAATGAGCAGTTCTTC.

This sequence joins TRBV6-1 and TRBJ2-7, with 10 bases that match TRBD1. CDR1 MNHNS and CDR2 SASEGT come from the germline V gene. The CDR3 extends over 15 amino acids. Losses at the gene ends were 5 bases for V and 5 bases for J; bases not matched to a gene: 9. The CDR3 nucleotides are TGTGCCAGCAGTCTGCCGGGACAGGGGAGGGACGAGCAGTACTTC. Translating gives CASSLPGQGRDEQYF.

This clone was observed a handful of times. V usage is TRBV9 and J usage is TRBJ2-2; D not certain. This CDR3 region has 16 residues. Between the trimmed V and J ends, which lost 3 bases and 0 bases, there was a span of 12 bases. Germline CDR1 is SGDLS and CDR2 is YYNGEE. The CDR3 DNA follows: TGTGCCAGCAGCGCACAAGGGATGGCGAACACCGGGGAGCTGTTTTTT. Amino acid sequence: CASSAQGMANTGELFF.

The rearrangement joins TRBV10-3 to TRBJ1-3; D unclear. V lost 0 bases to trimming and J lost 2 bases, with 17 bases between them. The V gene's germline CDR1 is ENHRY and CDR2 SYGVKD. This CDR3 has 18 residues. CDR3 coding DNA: TGTGCCATCAGTGAGTCGATCTTGGGGTTGGGAGCTGGAAACACCATATATTTT. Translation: CAISESILGLGAGNTIYF.

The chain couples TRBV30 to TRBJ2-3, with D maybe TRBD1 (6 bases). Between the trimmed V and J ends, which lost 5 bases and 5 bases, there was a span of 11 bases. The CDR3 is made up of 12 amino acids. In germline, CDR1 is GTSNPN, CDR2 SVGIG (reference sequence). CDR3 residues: CAWGPDRDTQYF. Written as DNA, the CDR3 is TGTGCCTGGGGCCCGGACAGAGATACGCAGTATTTT.